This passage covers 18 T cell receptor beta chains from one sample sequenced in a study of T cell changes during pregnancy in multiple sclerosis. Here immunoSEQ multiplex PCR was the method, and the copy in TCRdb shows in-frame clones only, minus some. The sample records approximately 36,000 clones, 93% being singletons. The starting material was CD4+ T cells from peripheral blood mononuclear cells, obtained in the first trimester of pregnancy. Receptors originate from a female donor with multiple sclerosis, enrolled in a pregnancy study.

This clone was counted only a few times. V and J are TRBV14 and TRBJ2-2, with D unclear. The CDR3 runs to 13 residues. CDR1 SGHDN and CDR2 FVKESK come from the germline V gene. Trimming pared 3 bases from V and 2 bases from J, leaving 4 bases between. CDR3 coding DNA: TGTGCCAGCAGCCACATCAACACCGGGGAGCTGTTTTTT. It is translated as CASSHINTGELFF.

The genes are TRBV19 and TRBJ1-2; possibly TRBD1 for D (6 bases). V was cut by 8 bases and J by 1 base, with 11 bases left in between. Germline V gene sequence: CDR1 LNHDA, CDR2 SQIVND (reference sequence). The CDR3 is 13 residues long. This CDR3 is CASGTNRNYGYTF. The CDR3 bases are TGTGCCAGTGGGACAAATCGTAACTATGGCTACACCTTC.

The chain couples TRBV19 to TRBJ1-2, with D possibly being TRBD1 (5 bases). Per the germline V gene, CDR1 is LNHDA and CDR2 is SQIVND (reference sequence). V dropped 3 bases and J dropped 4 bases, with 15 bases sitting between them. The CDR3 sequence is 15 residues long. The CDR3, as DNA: TGTGCCAGTAGTATGCGGGGGGAAGGAAGCTATGGCTACACCTTC. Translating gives CASSMRGEGSYGYTF.

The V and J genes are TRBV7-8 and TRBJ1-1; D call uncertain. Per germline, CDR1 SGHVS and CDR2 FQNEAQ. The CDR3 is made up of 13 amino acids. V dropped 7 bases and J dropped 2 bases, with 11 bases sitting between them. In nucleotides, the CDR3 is TGTGCCAGCAAGGTGGGAGTTAACACTGAAGCTTTCTTT. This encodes CASKVGVNTEAFF.

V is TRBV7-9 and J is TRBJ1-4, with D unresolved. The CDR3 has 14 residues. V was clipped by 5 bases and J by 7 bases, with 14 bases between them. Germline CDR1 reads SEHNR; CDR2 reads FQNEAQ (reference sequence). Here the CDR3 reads CASSPALAVEKLFF. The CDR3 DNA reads TGTGCCAGCAGCCCGGCTTTAGCCGTTGAAAAACTGTTTTTT.

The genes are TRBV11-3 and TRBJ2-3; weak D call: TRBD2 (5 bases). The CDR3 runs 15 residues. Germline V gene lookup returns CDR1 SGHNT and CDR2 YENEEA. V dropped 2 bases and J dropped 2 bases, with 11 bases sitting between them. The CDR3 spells CASSLTSGSTDTQYF. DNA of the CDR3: TGTGCCAGCAGCTTAACGAGCGGATCCACAGATACGCAGTATTTT.

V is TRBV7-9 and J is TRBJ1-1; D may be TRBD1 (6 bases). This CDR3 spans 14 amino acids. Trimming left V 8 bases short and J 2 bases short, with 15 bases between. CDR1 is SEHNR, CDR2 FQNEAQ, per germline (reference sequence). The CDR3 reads CASSPQGSNTEAFF. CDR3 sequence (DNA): TGTGCCAGCTCCCCCCAGGGGTCTAACACTGAAGCTTTCTTT. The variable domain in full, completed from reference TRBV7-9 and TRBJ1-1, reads DTGVSQNPRHKITKRGQNVTFRCDPISEHNRLYWYRQTLGQGPEFLTYFQNEAQLEKSRLLSDRFSAERPKGSFSTLEIQRTEQGDSAMYLCASSPQGSNTEAFFGQGTRLTVV.

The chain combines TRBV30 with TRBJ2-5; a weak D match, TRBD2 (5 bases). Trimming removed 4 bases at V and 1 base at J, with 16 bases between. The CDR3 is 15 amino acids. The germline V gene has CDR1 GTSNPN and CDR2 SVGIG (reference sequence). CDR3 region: CAWNNEGTRQETQYF. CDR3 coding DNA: TGTGCCTGGAATAATGAGGGAACTCGCCAAGAGACCCAGTACTTC.

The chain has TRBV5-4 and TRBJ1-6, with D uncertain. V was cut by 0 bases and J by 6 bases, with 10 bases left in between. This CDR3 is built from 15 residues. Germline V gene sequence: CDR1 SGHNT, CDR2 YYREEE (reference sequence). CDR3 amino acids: CASSLEGTGNSPLHF. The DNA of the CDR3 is TGTGCCAGCAGCTTGGAAGGCACGGGTAATTCACCCCTCCACTTT.

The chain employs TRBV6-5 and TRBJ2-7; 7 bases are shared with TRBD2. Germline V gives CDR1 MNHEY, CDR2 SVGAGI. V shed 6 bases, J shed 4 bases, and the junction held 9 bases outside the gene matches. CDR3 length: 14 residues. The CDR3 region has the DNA TGTGCCAGCAGAAGCACGGGACTATTTTACGAGCAGTACTTC. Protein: CASRSTGLFYEQYF.

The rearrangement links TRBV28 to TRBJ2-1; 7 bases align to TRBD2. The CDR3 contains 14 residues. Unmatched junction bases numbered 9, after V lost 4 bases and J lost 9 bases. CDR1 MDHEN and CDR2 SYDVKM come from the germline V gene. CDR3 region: CASSSRLARVEQFF. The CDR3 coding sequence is TGTGCCAGCAGTTCCAGACTAGCCCGGGTTGAGCAGTTCTTC.

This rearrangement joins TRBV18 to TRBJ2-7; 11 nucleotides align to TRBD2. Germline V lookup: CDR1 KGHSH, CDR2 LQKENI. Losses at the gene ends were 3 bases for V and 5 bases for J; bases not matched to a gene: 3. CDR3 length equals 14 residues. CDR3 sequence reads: CASSPGLAENEQYF. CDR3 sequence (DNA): TGTGCCAGCTCACCGGGACTAGCGGAGAACGAGCAGTACTTC.

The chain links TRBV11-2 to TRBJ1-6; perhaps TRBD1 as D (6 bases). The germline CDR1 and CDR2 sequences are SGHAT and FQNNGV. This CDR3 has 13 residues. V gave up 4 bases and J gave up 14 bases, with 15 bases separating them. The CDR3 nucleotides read TGTGCCAGCAGCTCGAACAGGGTTCGGTCCCTCCACTTT. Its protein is CASSSNRVRSLHF.

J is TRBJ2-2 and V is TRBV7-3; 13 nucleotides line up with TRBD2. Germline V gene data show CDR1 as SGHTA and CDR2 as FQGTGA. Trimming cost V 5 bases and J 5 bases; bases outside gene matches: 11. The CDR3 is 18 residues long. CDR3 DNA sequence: TGTGCCAGCAGCGCTACAACCGGGACTAGCGGGGCTACCGGGGAGCTGTTTTTT. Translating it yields CASSATTGTSGATGELFF.

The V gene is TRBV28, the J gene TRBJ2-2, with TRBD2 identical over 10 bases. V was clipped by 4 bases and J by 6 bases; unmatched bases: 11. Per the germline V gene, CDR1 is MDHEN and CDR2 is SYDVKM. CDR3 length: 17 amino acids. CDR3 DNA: TGTGCCAGCAGTTCCCCTTCCCTCGGACTAGCGGCCGGGGAGCTGTTTTTT. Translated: CASSSPSLGLAAGELFF.

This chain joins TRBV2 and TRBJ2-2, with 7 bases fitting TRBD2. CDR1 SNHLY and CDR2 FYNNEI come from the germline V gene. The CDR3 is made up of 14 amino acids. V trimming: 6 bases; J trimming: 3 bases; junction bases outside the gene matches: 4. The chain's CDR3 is CASRGLLDTGELFF. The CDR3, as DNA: TGTGCCAGCAGGGGACTACTTGACACCGGGGAGCTGTTTTTT.

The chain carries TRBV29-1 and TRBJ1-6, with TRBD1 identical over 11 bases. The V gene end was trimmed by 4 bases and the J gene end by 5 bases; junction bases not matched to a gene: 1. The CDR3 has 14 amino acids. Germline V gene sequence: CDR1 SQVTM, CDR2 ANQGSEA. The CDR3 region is CSVGTGGNNSPLHF. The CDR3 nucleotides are TGCAGCGTTGGGACAGGGGGCAATAATTCACCCCTCCACTTT.

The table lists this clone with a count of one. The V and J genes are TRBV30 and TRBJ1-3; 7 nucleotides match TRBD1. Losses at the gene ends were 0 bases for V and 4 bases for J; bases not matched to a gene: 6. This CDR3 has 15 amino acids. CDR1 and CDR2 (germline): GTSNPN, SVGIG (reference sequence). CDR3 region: CAWSVKQGSGNTIYF. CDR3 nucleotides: TGTGCCTGGAGTGTAAAACAGGGGAGCGGAAACACCATATATTTT.